The present T cell receptor (beta chain) was sequenced within a study of blood T cell repertoires in COVID-19. Study as a whole: Researchers got acute and convalescent COVID-19 samples from the United States, Italy and Spain. T cells, B-cell-depleted T cells, or PBMCs provided the cDNA or gDNA that served as material.

Germline V gene sequence: CDR1 SGHRS, CDR2 YFSETQ. Losses at the gene ends were 3 bases for V and 7 bases for J; bases not matched to a gene: 10. This CDR3 is built from 16 residues. Per the original methods: Amplified reference gene primers provided the basis for estimating nucleated cell counts. Assay used: immunoSEQ multiplex PCR; TCRdb lists only in-frame clones, some missing. Clone size and V and J calls were adopted from that table, with D and trimming inferred from the DNA. The sample includes approximately 210,000 clones, less than 90% of them seen just once. The chain combines TRBV5-1 with TRBJ2-1; the match to TRBD1 covers 10 bases. Sequences were obtained from peripheral blood. The TCR was taken from a woman aged 70-85 years with active or convalescent COVID-19. CDR3 nucleotides: TGCGCCAGCAGCTGGGGAGGACAGGGGGGAATAAATGAGCAGTTCTTC. Amino acid sequence: CASSWGGQGGINEQFF. Variable domain in full (rest from reference TRBV5-1 and TRBJ2-1): KAGVTQTPRYLIKTRGQQVTLSCSPISGHRSVSWYQQTPGQGLQFLFEYFSETQRNKGNFPGRFSGRQFSNSRSEMNVSTLELGDSALYLCASSWGGQGGINEQFFGPGTRLTVL.